This T cell receptor (beta chain) was recovered during a study of T cell repertoires in cytomegalovirus infection. Study results and limitations: HLA-C-restricted TCR beta clonotypes specific for CMV led the ex vivo response. Identification of carriers of CMV plus the relevant HLA was performed using cumulative public TCR beta family frequency.

CDR3 size: 14 residues. V was pared by 4 bases and J by 1 base, with 10 bases between. Looked up from germline, CDR1 is SGHTA and CDR2 is FQGNSA. TCRdb re-analysed the reads in MiXCR, keeping a single row per CDR3 protein. The table records some 920,000 distinct CDR3 sequences, around 30% of them present only once. This clonotype showed up many times. What it binds is not known. The chain recombines TRBV7-2 with TRBJ1-1; the D gene is possibly TRBD1 (5 bases). The material was cultured CD8+ T cells from PBMCs, obtained from culture after CMV antigen stimulation. This clonotype was sampled from a human donor in good health (CMV status not recorded). Some clones in this sample may be carry-over from other donors' samples. The CDR3 spells CASSYLTANTEAFF. The CDR3 DNA is TGTGCCAGCAGCTACTTGACAGCGAACACTGAAGCTTTCTTT. Filled out from reference TRBV7-2 and TRBJ1-1, the complete variable domain reads GAGVSQSPSNKVTEKGKDVELRCDPISGHTALYWYRQSLGQGLEFLIYFQGNSAPDKSGLPSDRFSAERTGGSVSTLTIQRTQQEDSAVYLCASSYLTANTEAFFGQGTRLTVV.